This is a list of T cell receptor beta chains from one sample in a study of blood T cell repertoires in COVID-19. Profiling relied on immunoSEQ multiplex PCR, and the TCRdb table lists in-frame clones only, not all of them. The data contain around 190,000 clones, around nine tenths of them seen just once; the ten biggest clones take up about a sixth. Sequences were obtained from peripheral blood. These receptors originate from a man in his fifties or sixties with COVID-19, enrolled during active disease. Each CDR3 is given with its conserved first and last residue. A D gene is named only where the DNA matches it firmly. The listing skips clone size in some rows; elsewhere it reads once, few, many or a size class.

>TRBD2|TRBV16|TRBJ2-1|.
TGTGCCAGCAGCCAATCGGTGACTAGCGGGGGGGCCGTTGAGCAGTTCTTC
CASSQSVTSGGAVEQFF
>TRBD2|TRBV7-9|TRBJ2-1|.
TGTGCCAGCAGCCCGGAGGAGGGGACTAGCGGCTACAATGAGCAGTTCTTC
CASSPEEGTSGYNEQFF
>.|TRBV27|TRBJ1-4|.
TGTGCCAGCACCAGATTGATACCGACGGGAGGTAATGAAAAACTGTTTTTT
CASTRLIPTGGNEKLFF
>.|TRBV6-1|TRBJ1-6|.
TGTGCCAGCAGTGAAAGCGGTGGCAGGGGAAATTCACCCCTCCACTTT
CASSESGGRGNSPLHF
>.|TRBV5-8|TRBJ2-7|.
TGTGCCAGCAGCTTGTATCCTGGACAGAGCTACGAGCAGTACTTC
CASSLYPGQSYEQYF
>TRBD2|TRBV24-1|TRBJ2-1|.
TGTGCCACCAGTGATTTGGGAGCGGGGGGGCATGAGCAGTTCTTC
CATSDLGAGGHEQFF
>.|TRBV7-9|TRBJ2-7|.
TGTGCCAGCAGCCGTACTAGCTACGAGCAGTACTTC
CASSRTSYEQYF
>.|TRBV19|TRBJ1-3|.
TGTGCCAGTAGGCTTCGCGAGACAGGCTCTGGAAACACCATATATTTT
CASRLRETGSGNTIYF
>.|TRBV7-2|TRBJ1-5|.
TGTGCCAGCAGCTCACAGGGTGAGAGCAATCAGCCCCAGCATTTT
CASSSQGESNQPQHF
>TRBD1|TRBV28|TRBJ1-5|once
TGTGCCAGCAGTTCTAGACAGGGGGCCAATCAGCCCCAGCATTTT
CASSSRQGANQPQHF
>TRBD1|TRBV10-3|TRBJ2-3|.
TGTGCCATCAGTGAGTCCGGGACAGGCACAGATACGCAGTATTTT
CAISESGTGTDTQYF
>.|TRBV12-3/TRBV12-4|TRBJ1-3|.
TGTGCCAGCAATTCGGGAAACACCATATATTTT
CASNSGNTIYF
>.|TRBV29-1|TRBJ1-5|.
TGCAGCGTTAGGTCAATCCCCGAGGGGCCCCAGCATTTT
CSVRSIPEGPQHF
>.|TRBV30|TRBJ2-5|.
TGTGCACTTGAACAGGGTTTTTGGGAGACCCAGTACTTC
CALEQGFWETQYF
>TRBD1|TRBV5-5|TRBJ1-4|.
TGTGCCAGCAGCCACAGGGGGCTGGGTGAAAAACTGTTTTTT
CASSHRGLGEKLFF
>TRBD1|TRBV5-1|TRBJ2-7|.
TGCGCCAGCAGCCCGGGGACAGGTGGCTACGAGCAGTACTTC
CASSPGTGGYEQYF
>.|TRBV6-2/TRBV6-3|TRBJ1-4|.
TGTGCCAGCAGTTACCAACGGACAGTGGCTAATGAAAAACTGTTTTTT
CASSYQRTVANEKLFF
>TRBD2|TRBV5-1|TRBJ2-5|.
TGCGCCAGCAGCCCCTCGGGGGAGGGCCGAGAGACCCAGTACTTC
CASSPSGEGRETQYF
>TRBD1|TRBV7-9|TRBJ2-1|.
TGTGCCAGCAGCTTAGATGGGGCAGGGGGTTTGTTCTTC
CASSLDGAGGLFF
>TRBD2|TRBV4-2|TRBJ2-1|.
TGTGCCAGCAGCCAAGATCTGTCTAGCGGGAGTATTAATGAGCAGTTCTTC
CASSQDLSSGSINEQFF
>.|TRBV6-5|TRBJ1-3|.
TGTGCCAGCAGTTACTCGACACACCACTCTGGAAACACCATATATTTT
CASSYSTHHSGNTIYF
>.|TRBV6-5|TRBJ2-5|.
TGTGCCAGCAGCCATACAGGGATCCAAGAGACCCAGTACTTC
CASSHTGIQETQYF
>.|TRBV15|TRBJ1-4|.
TGTGCCACCAGCAGAGATCTACGGGGGTCGGGAGAAAAACTGTTTTTT
CATSRDLRGSGEKLFF
>.|TRBV7-8|TRBJ1-1|.
TGTGCCAGCAGCCCGGGCGGGGACACTGAAGCTTTCTTT
CASSPGGDTEAFF
>TRBD1|TRBV25-1|TRBJ2-2|.
TGTGCCAGCAGTGGGAGACAGGGAATGTACACCGGGGAGCTGTTTTTT
CASSGRQGMYTGELFF
>.|TRBV24-1|TRBJ2-5|.
TGTGCCACCAGTGCTGGGGGGTGGCATGAGACCCAGTACTTC
CATSAGGWHETQYF
>TRBD2|TRBV27|TRBJ2-1|.
TGTGCCAGCAGTTTATCGGGAGTAGCGGGGGGTAGGGCCAATGAGCAGTTCTTC
CASSLSGVAGGRANEQFF
>TRBD2|TRBV2|TRBJ2-7|.
TGTGCCAGCAGTGAGTCGCTAGCGGGAGTTACCGAGCAGTACTTC
CASSESLAGVTEQYF